Presented here are 10 T cell receptor beta chains from one specimen sequenced in a study of cytomegalovirus exposure and HLA in healthy donors. PCR used 60 Vbeta primers and 13 Jbeta primers. TCRdb's copy holds only in-frame clones and misses some; the assay was immunoSEQ multiplex PCR. The top ten clones hold about 1.6% of a sample with 150,000 to 200,000 clones, roughly 87% of them seen once. The sequenced sample was PBMCs. The receptors here all came from a man aged 50 to 60 in good health and CMV-seronegative.

This chain joins TRBV11-2 and TRBJ2-7; TRBD1 matches 10 bases. The V gene end was trimmed by 4 bases and the J gene end by 3 bases; junction bases not matched to a gene: 9. This CDR3 region has 16 residues. Germline CDR1 SGHAT, CDR2 FQNNGV. The CDR3 region is CASSYPGQGYGYEQYF. CDR3 nucleotide sequence: TGTGCCAGCAGCTACCCGGGACAGGGGTATGGCTACGAGCAGTACTTC.

CDR3 coding DNA: TGTGCCAGCAGCCGGACAGGGATGAACACTGAAGCTTTCTTT. Amino acid sequence: CASSRTGMNTEAFF. V is TRBV2 and J is TRBJ1-1; 8 bases map to TRBD1. In germline, CDR1 is SNHLY, CDR2 FYNNEI. V lost 6 bases to trimming and J lost 0 bases; unmatched junction nucleotides: 3. The CDR3 covers 14 residues.

The chain combines TRBV28 with TRBJ1-2; tentatively, D is TRBD1 (6 bases). The ends were cut back, 6 bases at V and 7 bases at J, with 15 bases in the middle. This CDR3 contains 13 residues. CDR1 is MDHEN and CDR2 is SYDVKM in the germline V gene. The CDR3 loop is CASRVQGQGGYTF. The CDR3 coding sequence is TGTGCCAGCAGAGTCCAGGGGCAGGGTGGCTACACCTTC.

V gene TRBV7-2 combines with J gene TRBJ2-3; 8 bases are shared with TRBD2. The germline V gene has CDR1 SGHTA and CDR2 FQGNSA. The CDR3 runs 17 residues. With V trimmed by 5 bases and J by 0 bases, 10 bases remained unmatched. The CDR3 here is CASSLFTGGTSTDTQYF. CDR3 in DNA: TGTGCCAGCAGCCTATTTACGGGGGGGACTAGCACAGATACGCAGTATTTT.

The rearrangement joins TRBV30 to TRBJ2-5, with D possibly matching TRBD1 (5 bases). The CDR3 has 13 amino acids. The germline CDR1 and CDR2 sequences are GTSNPN and SVGIG (reference sequence). V was shortened by 1 base and J by 0 bases, with 6 bases between the two germline ends. In DNA, the CDR3 is TGTGCCTGGAGTGGGGGCCACCAAGAGACCCAGTACTTC. Its translation: CAWSGGHQETQYF. Variable domain in full (rest from reference TRBV30 and TRBJ2-5): SQTIHQWPATLVQPVGSPLSLECTVEGTSNPNLYWYRQAAGRGLQLLFYSVGIGQISSEVPQNLSASRPQDRQFILSSKKLLLSDSGFYLCAWSGGHQETQYFGPGTRLLVL.

The CDR3 sequence is CASSQAPGGTGNTIYF. The CDR3 DNA is TGCGCCAGCAGCCAAGCGCCAGGGGGCACAGGAAACACCATATATTTT. The chain joins TRBV4-3 to TRBJ1-3, with TRBD1 identical over 8 bases. Unmatched junction bases numbered 6, after V lost 1 base and J lost 4 bases. Germline CDR1 LGHNA, CDR2 YSLEER. CDR3 length: 16 residues.

This clone was seen only a few times. This chain connects TRBV7-9 to TRBJ1-4; D gene uncertain. Trimming took 1 base from V and 4 from J, leaving 13 bases between them. Germline CDR1 reads SEHNR; CDR2 reads FQNEAQ (reference sequence). The CDR3 sequence is 16 residues long. The CDR3 nucleotides are TGTGCCAGCAGCTTAGAAACTATAGGAGGTAATGAAAAACTGTTTTTT. Its translation is CASSLETIGGNEKLFF.

CDR3 amino acids: CASSQANGRTGGRYEQYF. The CDR3, as DNA: TGCGCCAGCAGCCAAGCAAACGGCAGGACAGGGGGCAGGTACGAGCAGTACTTC. The chain uses TRBV4-1 and TRBJ2-5, with TRBD1 identical over 11 bases. The J call is uncertain, as TRBJ2-7 better fits the DNA end. Germline CDR1 and CDR2: MGHRA and YSYEKL. The CDR3 runs to 18 residues.

The chain recombines TRBV28 with TRBJ1-6; 9 bases are shared with TRBD1. Trimming removed 7 bases from V and 7 bases from J; junction bases left unmatched: 8. This CDR3 comprises 15 residues. The germline gives CDR1 MDHEN, CDR2 SYDVKM. CDR3 bases: TGTGCCAGCACCGACGGACAGGGGAAGAATTCACCCCTCCACTTT. It codes for CASTDGQGKNSPLHF.

The chain recombines TRBV27 with TRBJ2-7; 10 bases are a match to TRBD2. This CDR3 region has 15 residues. Germline V lookup: CDR1 MNHEY, CDR2 SMNVEV (reference sequence). The V and J ends lost 5 bases and 6 bases, in that order; junction bases with no gene match: 10. CDR3 sequence (DNA): TGTGCCAGCAGTCCGGAACTAGCGGGACAGGCCGAGCAGTACTTC. Its protein is CASSPELAGQAEQYF.